This T cell receptor beta chain appears in the sequencing data of a study of control samples from healthy donors and cancer patients. Germline CDR1 reads MNHEY; CDR2 reads SVGAGI. The CDR3 loop spans 11 amino acids. Trimming removed 6 bases at V and 7 bases at J, with 9 bases between. Data came from immunoSEQ multiplex PCR; TCRdb stores just in-frame clones and leaves some out. The sample lists about 160,000 clones, approximately 90% occurring once. This chain links TRBV6-5 with TRBJ2-5, with D maybe TRBD2 (5 bases). This clonotype originated in a man aged 30-40 years in good health. The material sequenced was blood. CDR3 DNA: TGTGCCAGCAGGACGGCGGGGACCCAGTACTTC. It is translated as CASRTAGTQYF.